Below are 9 T cell receptor beta chains sequenced from a single sample in a study of cytomegalovirus exposure and HLA in healthy donors. Profiling relied on immunoSEQ multiplex PCR, and the TCRdb table lists in-frame clones only, not all of them. The sample has about 83,000 clones; 96% are singletons. The sequencing input was PBMCs. The receptors were gathered from a woman between 18 and 29 years old in good health and CMV-seronegative.

The rearrangement joins TRBV9 to TRBJ2-2, with 9 bases fitting TRBD2. Germline V gene lookup returns CDR1 SGDLS and CDR2 YYNGEE. This CDR3 comprises 17 residues. J was trimmed by 1 base and V by 3 bases; bases with no gene match: 7. The CDR3 bases are TGTGCCAGCAGCGGGCGGGGGGGCAGAGTGAACACCGGGGAGCTGTTTTTT. It specifies CASSGRGGRVNTGELFF.

This CDR3 is CATSSPGQGRTEAFF. The CDR3 coding sequence is TGTGCCACCAGCAGCCCGGGACAGGGGAGGACTGAAGCTTTCTTT. The V gene is TRBV15, the J gene TRBJ1-1; TRBD1 matches at 10 bases. The CDR3 runs to 15 residues. Looked up from germline, CDR1 is LNHNV and CDR2 is YYDKDF (reference sequence). The V and J ends lost 3 bases and 5 bases, in that order; junction bases with no gene match: 6.

The V gene is TRBV10-3, the J gene TRBJ1-1; D unresolved. CDR3 size: 12 residues. The V gene lost 4 bases and the J gene lost 5 bases, with 8 bases spanning the gap. Germline CDR1 ENHRY, CDR2 SYGVKD. The CDR3 loop is CAISAFETEAFF. The DNA of the CDR3 is TGTGCCATCAGTGCGTTTGAGACTGAAGCTTTCTTT.

This rearrangement joins TRBV12-5 to TRBJ1-2, with D perhaps TRBD1 (5 bases). The CDR3 is 14 amino acids. The germline V gene has CDR1 LGHNT and CDR2 FRNRAP. V lost 2 bases and J 6 bases, leaving 13 bases between the germline ends. CDR3 sequence reads: CASGLQGRKDGYTF. The CDR3 DNA reads TGTGCTAGTGGTTTGCAGGGCAGGAAGGATGGCTACACCTTC. Full variable domain (missing parts from reference TRBV12-5 and TRBJ1-2): DARVTQTPRHKVTEMGQEVTMRCQPILGHNTVFWYRQTMMQGLELLAYFRNRAPLDDSGMPKDRFSAEMPDATLATLKIQPSEPRDSAVYFCASGLQGRKDGYTFGSGTRLTVV.

The chain is built from TRBV5-1 and TRBJ2-7, with a possible D match to TRBD2 (5 bases). The germline V gene has CDR1 SGHRS and CDR2 YFSETQ. V shed 3 bases and J shed 2 bases, with 15 bases lying between them. The CDR3 is 15 amino acids. This CDR3 reads CASSSTPGETYEQYF. The CDR3, as DNA: TGCGCCAGCAGCTCGACACCCGGGGAAACCTACGAGCAGTACTTC.

The rearrangement uses TRBV19 and TRBJ2-1; 7 bases are a match to TRBD1. After removal of 6 bases from V and 5 bases from J, the junction contained 7 bases not matched to a gene. The germline gives CDR1 LNHDA, CDR2 SQIVND (reference sequence). The CDR3 spans 14 residues. For the CDR3, the DNA is TGTGCCAGTAGATCGGGACAGAGAAACAATGAGCAGTTCTTC. Amino acid sequence: CASRSGQRNNEQFF.

The rearrangement links TRBV6-5 to TRBJ2-5; D perhaps matches TRBD2 (6 bases). The CDR3 is 15 amino acids. The V end was cut by 2 bases, the J end by 2 bases, with 12 bases between. Germline V lookup: CDR1 MNHEY, CDR2 SVGAGI. The CDR3 bases are TGTGCCAGCAGTTACGGAGGGACGGGGCAAGAGACCCAGTACTTC. The encoded protein is CASSYGGTGQETQYF.

The CDR3 loop is CASSVGGTDTQYF. The CDR3 nucleotides read TGCGCCAGCAGCGTTGGAGGCACAGATACGCAGTATTTT. V gene TRBV10-1 combines with J gene TRBJ2-3; D is unresolved. With 6 bases removed from V and 1 base from J, the gap between germline ends came to 8 bases. The CDR3 has 13 amino acids. Germline V lookup: CDR1 WNHNN, CDR2 SYGVQD (reference sequence).

The rearrangement links TRBV5-1 to TRBJ2-7, with 14 bases identical to TRBD2. V dropped 4 bases and J dropped 3; count of bases not matched to a gene: 3. CDR1 and CDR2 from the germline V gene are SGHRS and YFSETQ. The CDR3 spans 15 residues. The CDR3 protein is CASSPGLAGGYEQYF. Written as DNA, the CDR3 is TGCGCCAGCAGCCCCGGACTAGCGGGGGGCTACGAGCAGTACTTC.